The 8 T cell receptor beta chains reported below all come from one sample, sequenced in a study of blood T cell repertoires in COVID-19 (TCRdb year 2020). Library construction relied on the immunoSEQ multiplex PCR assay. TCRdb stores this immuneACCESS table with in-frame sequences only. Part of the clones is absent; in the studies checked, under half of the shortfall reflects unresolved V genes, and no reason is known for the rest. The sample data list almost 300,000 clones, and 70% to 90% of these were observed just once. The ten largest clones represent 1% to 1.5% of the sample. The sample was peripheral blood. The receptors shown here come from a man aged 65 to 85 with acute or convalescent COVID-19.

J is TRBJ1-2 and V is TRBV19, with a possible D match to TRBD1 (5 bases). CDR3 length: 15 residues. Germline CDR1 is LNHDA and CDR2 is SQIVND (reference sequence). Trimming removed 4 bases at V and 0 bases at J, with 12 bases between. CDR3 coding DNA: TGTGCCAGTAGTACACCGGGACTTACTAACTATGGCTACACCTTC. It codes for CASSTPGLTNYGYTF.

The genes are TRBV3-1 (or the pseudogene TRBV3-2) and TRBJ2-7; 7 bases agree with TRBD2. The CDR3 runs to 15 residues. In germline, CDR1 is LGHDT, CDR2 YNNKEL (reference sequence). V lost 0 bases and J lost 9; bases outside the gene matches: 11. CDR3: CASSQDSAASGGQYF. CDR3 DNA sequence: TGTGCCAGCAGCCAAGATTCAGCGGCCTCGGGAGGGCAGTACTTC.

This sequence joins TRBV7-2 and TRBJ1-1, with 8 bases that match TRBD1. The CDR3 is 15 amino acids. Trimming at V came to 5 bases and at J to 3 bases, leaving 8 bases not matched to a gene. Germline-derived CDR1 and CDR2 are SGHTA and FQGNSA. The CDR3 sequence: CASSLLTGVDTEAFF. The CDR3 coding sequence is TGTGCCAGCAGCCTTCTGACAGGGGTGGACACTGAAGCTTTCTTT.

CDR3 sequence reads: CASSYGLGSDGEQFF. For the CDR3, the DNA is TGTGCCAGCAGCTACGGACTAGGGTCCGACGGTGAGCAGTTCTTC. The chain couples TRBV3-1 (or the pseudogene TRBV3-2) to TRBJ2-1, with 7 positions matching TRBD2. Germline V gene lookup returns CDR1 LGHDT and CDR2 YNNKEL (reference sequence). After removal of 5 bases from V and 9 bases from J, the junction contained 13 bases not matched to a gene. CDR3 length: 15 residues.

V is TRBV9 and J is TRBJ2-5; 12 bases map to TRBD1. CDR1 and CDR2 from the germline V gene are SGDLS and YYNGEE. Trimming took 3 bases from V and 5 from J; bases not matched to a gene: 5. There are 15 residues in the CDR3. CDR3 residues: CASSGDRGRLETQYF. The CDR3 DNA follows: TGTGCCAGCAGCGGGGACAGGGGGCGACTGGAGACCCAGTACTTC.

The chain uses TRBV29-1 and TRBJ2-1; 9 positions agree with TRBD1. This CDR3 region has 14 residues. J gave up 2 bases and V 6 bases, and 5 bases lay outside the gene matches. Germline V gene lookup returns CDR1 SQVTM and CDR2 ANQGSEA. The CDR3 region is CSVQGAAAYNEQFF. Written as DNA, the CDR3 is TGCAGCGTACAGGGGGCTGCAGCCTACAATGAGCAGTTCTTC.

The chain uses TRBV7-2 and TRBJ1-5; tentatively, D is TRBD1 (6 bases). The CDR3 is 13 amino acids. Looked up from germline, CDR1 is SGHTA and CDR2 is FQGNSA. V gave up 5 bases and J gave up 6 bases, with 11 bases separating them. The CDR3 nucleotides read TGTGCCAGCAGCGAAGGGGGGGTTCAGCCCCAGCATTTT. Residues: CASSEGGVQPQHF. The entire variable domain, with the rest obtained from reference TRBV7-2 and TRBJ1-5, is as follows: GAGVSQSPSNKVTEKGKDVELRCDPISGHTALYWYRQSLGQGLEFLIYFQGNSAPDKSGLPSDRFSAERTGGSVSTLTIQRTQQEDSAVYLCASSEGGVQPQHFGDGTRLSIL.

This clone was found once. The chain carries TRBV6-5 and TRBJ1-3, with TRBD1 matching over 8 bases. Germline V CDR1 and CDR2: MNHEY, SVGAGI. Trimming took 5 bases from V and 7 from J; bases not matched to a gene: 10. This CDR3 is 15 amino acids long. The CDR3 DNA follows: TGTGCCAGCAGTAGCGCAGGGGGCGCGGGCAACACCATATATTTT. It specifies CASSSAGGAGNTIYF.